What follows are 17 T cell receptor beta chains derived from one specimen sequenced in a study of T-cell memory formation after mild COVID-19. MiXCR, applied by TCRdb to the 5' RACE reads, yields one record per CDR3 protein. The table records around 250,000 distinct CDR3 sequences, 8% to 10% of them present only once. What was sequenced was PBMCs or a T cell subset sorted from them (not recorded which). The receptors originated from a man between 18 and 29 years old who had mild COVID-19 (a few samples of this study predate the infection). Cell type and time point are not known.

The genes are TRBV7-3 and TRBJ2-2; D remains unclear. The germline V gene has CDR1 SGHTA and CDR2 FQGTGA. Trimming removed 2 bases from V and 4 bases from J, with 8 bases in between. The CDR3 is made up of 14 amino acids. This chain's CDR3 is CASSLLAITGELFF. DNA for the CDR3: TGTGCCAGCAGCTTATTGGCGATCACCGGGGAGCTGTTTTTT.

The table lists this clonotype with many counts. One junction end does not reproduce the germline sequence, and a read error may be involved. This chain connects TRBV7-7 to TRBJ2-3; 8 positions match TRBD2. Germline CDR1 and CDR2: SSHAT and FNYEAQ (reference sequence). The CDR3 totals 15 residues. In DNA form, the CDR3 reads TGTGCTAGCAGCTACGCAGCGGGGGGCACAGATACGCAGTATTTT. It translates to CASSYAAGGTDTQYF.

This clonotype appeared a few times. The chain is built from TRBV12-3 or TRBV12-4 and TRBJ1-1; possible D gene TRBD1, 5 bases. The CDR3 loop spans 12 amino acids. V was shortened by 5 bases and J by 5 bases, with 9 bases between the two germline ends. CDR3 in DNA: TGTGCCAGCAGTATCACAGGAACTGAAGCTTTCTTT. Protein product: CASSITGTEAFF.

A few counts support this clonotype. The J gene is TRBJ1-4, the V gene TRBV28; 7 bases align to TRBD1. Per germline, CDR1 MDHEN and CDR2 SYDVKM. The junction had 11 bases not matched to a gene; V was cut back by 6 bases and J by 7 bases. This CDR3 is built from 15 residues. CDR3 sequence: CASREDPYRGEKLFF. CDR3 in DNA: TGTGCCAGCAGGGAAGATCCATACAGGGGTGAAAAACTGTTTTTT. The whole variable domain, remainder taken from reference TRBV28 and TRBJ1-4, is DVKVTQSSRYLVKRTGEKVFLECVQDMDHENMFWYRQDPGLGLRLIYFSYDVKMKEKGDIPEGYSVSREKKERFSLILESASTNQTSMYLCASREDPYRGEKLFFGSGTQLSVL.

In this sample, this clonotype turned up a few times. The rearrangement uses TRBV4-1 and TRBJ2-1; D might be TRBD1 (7 bases). Germline V gene lookup returns CDR1 MGHRA and CDR2 YSYEKL. The CDR3 contains 18 residues. Deletions cut 0 bases from V and 8 bases from J, with 23 bases between. This CDR3 reads CASSQDFNRGMAGYEQFF. The CDR3 DNA follows: TGCGCCAGCAGCCAAGATTTTAACAGGGGAATGGCGGGGTATGAGCAGTTCTTC.

This clonotype turned up a few times. The genes are TRBV7-9 and TRBJ1-2, with 7 bases lining up with TRBD1. Losses at the gene ends were 5 bases for V and 8 bases for J; bases not matched to a gene: 11. The CDR3 loop spans 14 amino acids. Germline V gene lookup returns CDR1 SEHNR and CDR2 FQNEAQ (reference sequence). CDR3 region: CASSEHTGVGGYTF. The CDR3 DNA sequence: TGTGCCAGCAGCGAGCATACAGGGGTTGGCGGCTACACCTTC.

J is TRBJ1-1 and V is TRBV20-1; D remains unclear. V lost 7 bases, J lost 0 bases, and 12 bases lay in between. Germline CDR1 and CDR2: DFQATT and SNEGSKA (reference sequence). This CDR3 is built from 13 residues. The CDR3 protein is CSVKTPMNTEAFF. For the CDR3, the DNA is TGCAGTGTAAAGACCCCAATGAACACTGAAGCTTTCTTT.

This chain joins TRBV12-3 or TRBV12-4 and TRBJ1-2; no reliable D call. Trimming pared 3 bases from V and 4 bases from J, leaving 9 bases between. This CDR3 comprises 13 residues. The CDR3 is CASSFASGYGYTF. In DNA, the CDR3 is TGTGCCAGCAGTTTCGCTTCGGGCTATGGCTACACCTTC.

About this clonotype itself: Compared with germline, one end of the junction differs, possibly owing to a read error. This chain uses TRBV7-2 with TRBJ1-1; D not certain. The germline V gene encodes CDR1 SGHTA and CDR2 FQGNSA. The CDR3 is made up of 17 amino acids. The CDR3, as DNA: TGTGCCAGCAGCATAACACCCATTGGGGTAATGAACACTGAAGCTTTATTT. Translation gives CASSITPIGVMNTEALF.

The rearrangement joins TRBV20-1 to TRBJ2-1; 8 bases are shared with TRBD1. Germline lookup yields CDR1 DFQATT and CDR2 SNEGSKA (reference sequence). CDR3 length: 13 residues. Trimming removed 4 bases from V and 10 bases from J; junction bases left unmatched: 9. CDR3 in amino acids: CSAIMDRVGEQFF. The DNA for the CDR3 is TGCAGTGCTATCATGGACAGGGTAGGGGAGCAGTTCTTC.

This clonotype was picked up a small number of times. The chain recombines TRBV12-3 or TRBV12-4 with TRBJ2-1; D is tentatively TRBD1 or TRBD2 (5 bases each). Trimming stripped 5 bases from V and 4 bases from J, with 21 bases between. The CDR3 loop spans 17 amino acids. In nucleotides, the CDR3 is TGTGCCAGCAGTCCAGGCCCCGATGAGGGGTCTTACAATGAGCAGTTCTTC. Its translation is CASSPGPDEGSYNEQFF.

This clonotype was seen at least ten times. The CDR3 here is CASSSGLAGPGELFF. CDR3 sequence (DNA): TGTGCCAGCAGCTCGGGACTAGCGGGACCCGGGGAGCTGTTTTTT. The chain is built from TRBV9 and TRBJ2-2; 13 bases are shared with TRBD2. The CDR3 runs 15 residues. From germline, CDR1 is SGDLS and CDR2 YYNGEE. The V segment lost 4 bases and the J segment 6 bases; nucleotides outside the gene matches: 3.

This chain connects TRBV5-1 to TRBJ2-1, with 7 bases fitting TRBD1. The V gene's germline CDR1 is SGHRS and CDR2 YFSETQ. The CDR3 has 15 amino acids. The trim removed 4 bases at V and 4 bases at J, leaving 8 bases unmatched. The CDR3 spells CASSTQGDFYNEQFF. CDR3 DNA sequence: TGCGCCAGCAGCACCCAGGGGGATTTTTACAATGAGCAGTTCTTC.

This clonotype occurred a few times. This chain links TRBV5-1 with TRBJ2-5; 8 bases line up with TRBD1. V lost 1 base and J lost 7; bases outside the gene matches: 9. Germline loops: CDR1 SGHRS, CDR2 YFSETQ. The CDR3 consists of 15 residues. The CDR3 loop is CASSLLWTGPATQYF. The CDR3 bases are TGCGCCAGCAGCTTGTTGTGGACAGGGCCAGCGACCCAGTACTTC.

This clonotype was seen only a few times. This sequence joins TRBV6-5 and TRBJ2-7, with 8 bases lining up with TRBD1. With 2 bases clipped from V and 3 bases from J, the junction kept 3 bases outside the gene matches. This CDR3 has 14 amino acids. CDR1 MNHEY and CDR2 SVGAGI come from the germline V gene. CDR3 in amino acids: CASSYRGQGYEQYF. For the CDR3, the DNA is TGTGCCAGCAGTTACCGAGGACAGGGCTACGAGCAGTACTTC.

This clonotype was found a few times. The chain links TRBV6-4 to TRBJ1-1; D is unclear. From germline, CDR1 is MRHNA and CDR2 SNTAGT. V was pared by 7 bases and J by 3 bases, with 15 bases between. This CDR3 has 14 residues. The CDR3 loop reads CASTEGIGDTEAFF. The CDR3 DNA reads TGTGCCAGCACCGAAGGGATCGGGGACACTGAAGCTTTCTTT.

The rearrangement uses TRBV5-1 and TRBJ1-1, with TRBD1 matching 7 bases. This CDR3 region has 13 residues. V was pared by 4 bases and J by 2 bases, with 2 bases of the junction left unmatched. Per the germline V gene, CDR1 is SGHRS and CDR2 is YFSETQ. The CDR3 nucleotides are TGCGCCAGCAGCGGGACAGACAACACTGAAGCTTTCTTT. Translated, it gives CASSGTDNTEAFF.